These 26 T cell receptor beta chains originate from one sample sequenced in a study of T cell responses to AZD1222 COVID-19 vaccine. Measured with immunoSEQ multiplex PCR; TCRdb has only the in-frame clones, and not every one. The repertoire holds around 80,000 clones, with roughly 90% as singletons. The sample was peripheral blood, taken on day 0 of AZD1222 vaccination. These receptors all stem from an adult in good health.

CDR3 coding DNA: TGTGCTAGTGGTTTGGTATTAGGGAATTGGGACCAGAACACTGAAGCTTTCTTT. Translating it yields CASGLVLGNWDQNTEAFF. The V call is TRBV12-5, the J call TRBJ1-1, with TRBD1 as a possible D gene (5 bases). Germline loops: CDR1 LGHNT, CDR2 FRNRAP. Trimming shortened V by 0 bases and J by 1 base, and 18 bases separated the two germline ends. The CDR3 loop spans 18 amino acids.

The chain has TRBV7-3 and TRBJ2-5, with 13 bases identical to TRBD2. The CDR3 runs 20 residues. Germline V gives CDR1 SGHTA, CDR2 FQGTGA. Trimming took 3 bases from V and 3 from J; bases not matched to a gene: 16. Here the CDR3 DNA reads TGTGCCAGCAGCTTTCGGGACCGGACTAGCGGGAGAAGGCGGGAAGAGACCCAGTACTTC. The encoded protein is CASSFRDRTSGRRREETQYF.

The genes are TRBV18 and TRBJ1-1, with TRBD1 matching over 9 bases. This CDR3 region has 18 residues. V lost 3 bases, J lost 1 base, and 12 bases stayed unmatched. Germline values: CDR1 KGHSH, CDR2 LQKENI. The CDR3 spells CASSPLVQGALGNTEAFF. CDR3 nucleotide sequence: TGTGCCAGCTCACCTCTTGTACAGGGGGCTTTGGGGAACACTGAAGCTTTCTTT. The whole variable domain, filled in from reference TRBV18 and TRBJ1-1, reads NAGVMQNPRHLVRRRGQEARLRCSPMKGHSHVYWYRQLPEEGLKFMVYLQKENIIDESGMPKERFSAEFPKEGPSILRIQQVVRGDSAAYFCASSPLVQGALGNTEAFFGQGTRLTVV.

The chain recombines TRBV28 with TRBJ2-1; D not resolved. Germline-derived CDR1 and CDR2 are MDHEN and SYDVKM. This CDR3 has 16 residues. Trimming shortened V by 1 base and J by 3 bases, and 13 bases separated the two germline ends. As DNA, the CDR3 is TGTGCCAGCAGTTTATTCAGTGTCAGGTACTACAATGAGCAGTTCTTC. Encoded protein: CASSLFSVRYYNEQFF.

The sample holds a few counts of this clone. The V call is TRBV30, the J call TRBJ1-3, with D unresolved. The germline V and J ends were trimmed by 0 bases and 2 bases, with 8 bases remaining between them. Germline lookup yields CDR1 GTSNPN and CDR2 SVGIG (reference sequence). The CDR3 contains 14 residues. The CDR3 reads CAWSVGSTGNTIYF. The CDR3 region has the DNA TGTGCCTGGAGTGTCGGCAGTACTGGAAACACCATATATTTT.

In its sample, this clone was seen once. The chain carries TRBV15 and TRBJ1-5, with a tentative D call TRBD1 (6 bases). V shed 4 bases and J shed 4 bases, with 14 bases lying between them. From germline, CDR1 is LNHNV and CDR2 YYDKDF (reference sequence). The length of the CDR3 is 15 residues. The CDR3: CATSTRRTDNQPQHF. Here the CDR3 DNA reads TGTGCCACCAGCACCCGTAGGACAGATAATCAGCCCCAGCATTTT.

The chain links TRBV15 to TRBJ2-6; D gene unclear. The germline gives CDR1 LNHNV, CDR2 YYDKDF (reference sequence). The CDR3 contains 16 residues. V was shortened by 1 base and J by 0 bases, with 7 bases between the two germline ends. The CDR3 loop reads CATSRAWSSGANVLTF. The CDR3 nucleotides are TGTGCCACCAGCAGAGCTTGGAGCTCTGGGGCCAACGTCCTGACTTTC.

The chain joins TRBV3-1 (or the pseudogene TRBV3-2) to TRBJ2-2, with a weak D call TRBD2 (6 bases). Trimming shortened V by 0 bases and J by 0 bases, and 8 bases separated the two germline ends. Germline CDR1 is LGHDT and CDR2 is YNNKEL (reference sequence). The CDR3 consists of 16 residues. The CDR3 DNA follows: TGTGCCAGCAGCCAAGATCTAGCGACGAACACCGGGGAGCTGTTTTTT. It is translated as CASSQDLATNTGELFF.

Only one count was recorded for this clone. The chain uses TRBV6-5 and TRBJ2-1; 7 nucleotides match TRBD2. The CDR3 spans 15 residues. Trimming took 4 bases from V and 5 from J; bases not matched to a gene: 8. Germline CDR1 reads MNHEY; CDR2 reads SVGAGI. The CDR3 sequence is CASSLNQRGDNEQFF. The CDR3 bases are TGTGCCAGCAGTTTAAACCAGCGGGGAGACAATGAGCAGTTCTTC.

In its sample, this clone was seen once. J is TRBJ1-6 and V is TRBV7-6; D uncertain. This CDR3 has 18 residues. V was trimmed by 1 base and J by 0 bases, leaving 13 bases between them. The germline V gene has CDR1 SGHVS and CDR2 FNYEAQ. CDR3 sequence (DNA): TGTGCCAGCAGCTTAGAGCCCCCGGCTAGCTCCTATAATTCACCCCTCCACTTT. It yields the protein CASSLEPPASSYNSPLHF.

A single count supports this clone. This chain links TRBV7-2 with TRBJ2-1; 9 bases fit TRBD2. The CDR3 has 17 amino acids. Germline V gene data show CDR1 as SGHTA and CDR2 as FQGNSA. The V segment lost 6 bases and the J segment 4 bases; nucleotides outside the gene matches: 13. CDR3 sequence: CASSYRLADRAYNEQFF. The CDR3 DNA sequence: TGTGCCAGCAGTTATCGACTAGCGGATAGGGCGTACAATGAGCAGTTCTTC.

The chain joins TRBV3-1 (or the pseudogene TRBV3-2) to TRBJ2-7, with TRBD2 matching 11 bases. The CDR3 is made up of 18 amino acids. CDR1 is LGHDT, CDR2 YNNKEL, per germline (reference sequence). V was pared by 2 bases and J by 6 bases, with 15 bases of the junction left unmatched. This chain's CDR3 is CASSQSMGLAVTRGEQYF. The CDR3 nucleotides are TGTGCCAGCAGCCAAAGTATGGGACTAGCGGTAACGAGGGGCGAGCAGTACTTC.

V usage is TRBV12-3 or TRBV12-4 and J usage is TRBJ1-5; no firm D call. Deletions cut 3 bases from V and 0 bases from J, with 3 bases between. CDR3 length: 13 amino acids. The CDR3 spells CASSFASNQPQHF. The CDR3 bases are TGTGCCAGCAGTTTCGCTAGCAATCAGCCCCAGCATTTT.

The chain recombines TRBV5-4 with TRBJ1-2; D not resolved. This CDR3 spans 14 amino acids. Trimming pared 5 bases from V and 2 bases from J, leaving 13 bases between. Germline-derived CDR1 and CDR2 are SGHNT and YYREEE (reference sequence). The CDR3 sequence: CASSQGLINYGYTF. CDR3 nucleotide sequence: TGTGCCAGCAGTCAAGGACTGATCAACTATGGCTACACCTTC.

The rearrangement uses TRBV3-1 (or the pseudogene TRBV3-2) and TRBJ2-6, with a tentative D call TRBD1 (6 bases). The CDR3 has 17 residues. Germline values: CDR1 LGHDT, CDR2 YNNKEL (reference sequence). The germline V and J ends were trimmed by 4 bases and 4 bases, with 17 bases remaining between them. The CDR3 bases are TGTGCCAGCAGCCCGATCCCTGACAGGTTGGGGGCCAACGTCCTGACTTTC. Protein: CASSPIPDRLGANVLTF.

This rearrangement joins TRBV9 to TRBJ2-5; 7 bases are a match to TRBD1. V was clipped by 3 bases and J by 5 bases; unmatched bases: 7. Germline CDR1 reads SGDLS; CDR2 reads YYNGEE. This CDR3 spans 14 amino acids. This CDR3 reads CASSGGQAGETQYF. The CDR3 nucleotides are TGTGCCAGCAGCGGAGGACAGGCAGGCGAGACCCAGTACTTC.

Only one count was recorded for this clone. The chain carries TRBV18 and TRBJ1-1, with D hard to call. CDR1 and CDR2 (germline): KGHSH, LQKENI. The CDR3 has 11 amino acids. The V gene lost 2 bases and the J gene lost 4 bases, with 2 bases spanning the gap. The CDR3 bases are TGTGCCAGCTCACCAGGCACTGAAGCTTTCTTT. It encodes CASSPGTEAFF. Full variable domain (missing parts from reference TRBV18 and TRBJ1-1): NAGVMQNPRHLVRRRGQEARLRCSPMKGHSHVYWYRQLPEEGLKFMVYLQKENIIDESGMPKERFSAEFPKEGPSILRIQQVVRGDSAAYFCASSPGTEAFFGQGTRLTVV.

This chain links TRBV6-6 with TRBJ1-4; possible D gene TRBD1, 6 bases. Per the germline V gene, CDR1 is MNHNY and CDR2 is SVGAGI (reference sequence). This CDR3 has 14 amino acids. V lost 0 bases to trimming and J lost 7 bases, with 9 bases between them. CDR3 residues: CASSYSKGGEKLFF. The CDR3 DNA reads as TGTGCCAGCAGTTACTCGAAAGGGGGTGAAAAACTGTTTTTT.

This rearrangement joins TRBV5-1 to TRBJ2-7; 7 bases agree with TRBD1. The germline V gene has CDR1 SGHRS and CDR2 YFSETQ. The V gene end was trimmed by 9 bases and the J gene end by 5 bases; junction bases not matched to a gene: 14. The CDR3 runs to 14 residues. The CDR3 nucleotides are TGCGCCACCTCTACGGGGACAGAGACGAACGAGCAGTACTTC. This gives the protein CATSTGTETNEQYF.

This clone was detected only once. The genes are TRBV29-1 and TRBJ2-7; D gene ambiguous. CDR3 length: 13 residues. Germline assignment: CDR1 SQVTM and CDR2 ANQGSEA. V was shortened by 3 bases and J by 1 base, with 10 bases between the two germline ends. The CDR3 loop is CSVETPRSYEQYF. CDR3 sequence (DNA): TGCAGCGTTGAGACTCCCCGGTCCTACGAGCAGTACTTC.

The CDR3 DNA is TGTGCTAGTGGATCCTACAATGAGCAGTTCTTC. Translated: CASGSYNEQFF. The gene calls are TRBV12-5 and TRBJ2-1; no clear D gene. The germline CDR1 and CDR2 sequences are LGHNT and FRNRAP. The CDR3 sequence is 11 residues long. The ends were cut back, 6 bases at V and 1 base at J, with 1 base in the middle.

This chain connects TRBV9 to TRBJ2-3; 8 bases are a match to TRBD2. Trimming took 6 bases from V and 3 from J; bases not matched to a gene: 6. The CDR3 is 14 amino acids. Germline loops: CDR1 SGDLS, CDR2 YYNGEE. DNA of the CDR3: TGTGCCAGCACCACTAGCGGACAAACAGATACGCAGTATTTT. Its translation: CASTTSGQTDTQYF.

The chain links TRBV27 to TRBJ2-4; D is possibly TRBD1 (5 bases). This CDR3 is built from 14 residues. Germline lookup yields CDR1 MNHEY and CDR2 SMNVEV (reference sequence). Trimming pared 5 bases from V and 2 bases from J, leaving 10 bases between. The CDR3 protein is CASSLKGSKNIQYF. The CDR3 bases are TGTGCCAGCAGTCTTAAGGGGTCCAAAAACATTCAGTACTTC.

The chain recombines TRBV28 with TRBJ2-5; no firm D call. The CDR3 contains 14 residues. Germline assignment: CDR1 MDHEN and CDR2 SYDVKM. V gave up 1 base and J gave up 2 bases, with 8 bases separating them. DNA of the CDR3: TGTGCCAGCAGTTTATACAGATTTCAAGAGACCCAGTACTTC. This gives the protein CASSLYRFQETQYF.

This chain uses TRBV28 with TRBJ1-2; D not certain. The germline CDR1 and CDR2 sequences are MDHEN and SYDVKM. The CDR3 contains 11 residues. CDR3 amino acids: CACTNNYGYTF. In nucleotides, the CDR3 is TGTGCGTGTACAAACAACTATGGCTACACCTTC.

The V and J genes are TRBV5-1 and TRBJ1-1; D is perhaps TRBD1 (5 bases). V shed 0 bases and J shed 6 bases, with 24 bases lying between them. Germline V gene data show CDR1 as SGHRS and CDR2 as YFSETQ. CDR3 length: 18 amino acids. The CDR3 sequence: CASSLGPGGLGTGAEAFF. CDR3 DNA: TGCGCCAGCAGCTTGGGACCGGGAGGGCTCGGGACTGGGGCTGAAGCTTTCTTT.